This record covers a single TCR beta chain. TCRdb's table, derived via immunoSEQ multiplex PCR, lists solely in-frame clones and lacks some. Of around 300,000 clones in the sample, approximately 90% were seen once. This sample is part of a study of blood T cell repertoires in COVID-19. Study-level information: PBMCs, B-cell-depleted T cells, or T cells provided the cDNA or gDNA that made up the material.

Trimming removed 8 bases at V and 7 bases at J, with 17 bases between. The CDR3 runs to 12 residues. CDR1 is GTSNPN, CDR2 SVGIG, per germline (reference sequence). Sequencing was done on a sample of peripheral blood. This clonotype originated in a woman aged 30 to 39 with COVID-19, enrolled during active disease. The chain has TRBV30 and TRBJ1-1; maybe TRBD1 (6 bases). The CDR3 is CAGGTRRGEAFF. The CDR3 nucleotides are TGTGCCGGGGGGACACGGCGGGGTGAAGCTTTCTTT.